The rows below give T cell receptor beta chains drawn from one sample of a study of early T cells in non-severe SARS-CoV-2 infection. TCRdb passed the 5' RACE reads through MiXCR, listing each CDR3 protein once. The table lists tens of thousands of distinct CDR3 sequences, around 4% of them singletons, with approximately 14% in the top ten. What was sequenced was whole blood. The receptor set was obtained from an adult who was a healthcare worker with PCR-confirmed SARS-CoV-2 infection or an uninfected control (not recorded which). Both conserved end residues are part of each CDR3. Fields, in order: V gene, J gene, CDR3 protein.

V: TRBV20-1; J: TRBJ2-1; CDR3: CSANDGTIYNEQFF
V: TRBV20-1; J: TRBJ1-6; CDR3: CSAQEVGDVGSPLHF
V: TRBV12-3/TRBV12-4; J: TRBJ2-7; CDR3: CSSRGAGVQAEQYF
V: TRBV15; J: TRBJ1-1; CDR3: CATSSYGQFNTEAFF
V: TRBV14; J: TRBJ2-3; CDR3: CASSQVGYDWDGTDTQYF
V: TRBV5-1; J: TRBJ1-3; CDR3: CASSFGSLSGNTIYF
V: TRBV7-2; J: TRBJ1-5; CDR3: CASSLHESSNQPQHF
V: TRBV7-6; J: TRBJ2-5; CDR3: CASSPDRPSGGLQETQYF
V: TRBV14; J: TRBJ2-7; CDR3: CASSQDQGGLTQQYF
V: TRBV18; J: TRBJ1-1; CDR3: CASSLTGVTEAFF
V: TRBV6-2/TRBV6-3; J: TRBJ1-1; CDR3: CASRQGSLTEAFF
V: TRBV7-8; J: TRBJ2-4; CDR3: CASSLELARNIQYF
V: TRBV7-2; J: TRBJ2-3; CDR3: CASSLVVGDADTQYF
V: TRBV7-9; J: TRBJ2-7; CDR3: CASSLSVGYEQYF
V: TRBV7-3; J: TRBJ1-5; CDR3: CASSLNGLSNQPQHF
V: TRBV12-3/TRBV12-4; J: TRBJ2-4; CDR3: CASSLLGGLEYF
V: TRBV7-3; J: TRBJ2-1; CDR3: CASSLRGPGTNNEQFF
V: TRBV3-1; J: TRBJ2-4; CDR3: CASSQGSKNIQYF
V: TRBV29-1; J: TRBJ1-3; CDR3: CSVQQDSSGNTIYF
V: TRBV10-3; J: TRBJ2-1; CDR3: CAISDPRGEQFF
V: TRBV7-9; J: TRBJ1-1; CDR3: CASSTQNTEAFF
V: TRBV12-3/TRBV12-4; J: TRBJ2-3; CDR3: CASSPTSTDTQYF
V: TRBV19; J: TRBJ1-2; CDR3: CASTRNYGYTF
V: TRBV20-1; J: TRBJ1-4; CDR3: CSAQGAINEKLFF
V: TRBV7-8; J: TRBJ2-1; CDR3: CASSSRIFGLNNEQFF
V: TRBV6-5; J: TRBJ1-6; CDR3: CASQPETRGSPLHF
V: TRBV20-1; J: TRBJ1-1; CDR3: CSALTGSGWRAEAFF